The subject of this entry is one TCR beta chain. Its target is unknown. After removal of 4 bases from V and 8 bases from J, the junction contained 11 bases not matched to a gene. The CDR3 has 15 amino acids. Per germline, CDR1 SGHTA and CDR2 FQGNSA. The sample comes from a study of cytomegalovirus exposure and HLA in healthy donors. Study-level points and caveats: Differences between HLA loci emerged in a later analysis of TCR association rates, with DRB1 most and HLA-C fewest.

It was with 60 Vbeta and 13 Jbeta primers that the PCR ran. Libraries were prepared by immunoSEQ multiplex PCR; TCRdb keeps only in-frame clonotypes and omits some of them. Of 150,000 to 200,000 clones listed, 75% to 80% were seen once; the top ten hold about 3%. The material sequenced was PBMCs. V usage is TRBV7-2 and J usage is TRBJ2-1; 7 bases line up with TRBD2. The sequence came from a female donor in good health and CMV-seronegative. The CDR3 reads CASSSRVAGSDEQFF. CDR3 nucleotides: TGTGCCAGCAGCTCCAGGGTAGCGGGTTCGGATGAGCAGTTCTTC.